The 24 T cell receptor beta chains given below trace back to one sample, sequenced in a study of T cell clonotyping in hematopoietic cell transplantation (dated by TCRdb to the early 2020s). The sample's time point label, in plain terms: recipient sample about 28 days before transplant, after cytoreduction. The library was prepared using the immunoSEQ multiplex PCR assay. TCRdb obtained this table from immuneACCESS and retained in-frame rearrangements with V and J assigned. These tables miss some clones; where compared with another copy, unresolved V genes account for less than half of the shortfall, and the remainder is unexplained. A total of 25,000 to 30,000 clones appear in this sample, roughly 82% of them only once. 24% of the sample belongs to the ten largest clones. Sequences were derived from peripheral blood mononuclear cells, sampled before stem cell transplant. These receptor sequences come from a woman aged 55-69 years with acute myeloid leukemia. Some clones in this sample may be carry-over from other donors' samples.

The J gene is TRBJ2-5, the V gene TRBV11-1, with D possibly being TRBD2 (6 bases). The V gene lost 1 base and the J gene lost 1 base, with 10 bases spanning the gap. There are 15 residues in the CDR3. Germline V gives CDR1 SGHAT, CDR2 FQDESV (reference sequence). CDR3 in DNA: TGTGCCAGCAGCTTAGTCGGCGGGGCCCAAGAGACCCAGTACTTC. This codes for CASSLVGGAQETQYF.

V and J are TRBV5-6 and TRBJ2-3; 7 bases are shared with TRBD2. V dropped 4 bases and J dropped 4; count of bases not matched to a gene: 3. The CDR3 has 13 amino acids. In germline, CDR1 is SGHDT, CDR2 YYEEEE. The CDR3 sequence is CASSPTSADTQYF. For the CDR3, the DNA is TGTGCCAGCAGCCCCACTAGCGCAGATACGCAGTATTTT.

This chain links TRBV28 with TRBJ2-7, with D tentatively TRBD1 (5 bases). Germline-derived CDR1 and CDR2 are MDHEN and SYDVKM. The length of the CDR3 is 15 residues. V lost 3 bases and J 8 bases, leaving 20 bases between the germline ends. The CDR3 sequence: CASSLTRQSSAKQYF. Here the CDR3 DNA reads TGTGCCAGCAGTTTGACCCGACAGAGCAGCGCGAAGCAGTACTTC.

This sequence joins TRBV9 and TRBJ2-1; tentatively, D is TRBD2 (5 bases). The CDR3 runs 17 residues. Germline lookup yields CDR1 SGDLS and CDR2 YYNGEE. V lost 0 bases, J lost 8 bases, and 21 bases lay in between. CDR3 nucleotide sequence: TGTGCCAGCAGCGTAGGTGGCGGAGGACCTTTTTGGGATGAGCAGTTCTTC. The encoded protein is CASSVGGGGPFWDEQFF.

The V gene is TRBV4-3, the J gene TRBJ2-7; D is unclear. The CDR3 totals 13 residues. Germline V gene lookup returns CDR1 LGHNA and CDR2 YSLEER. Trimming pared 3 bases from V and 1 base from J, leaving 7 bases between. CDR3 sequence: CASSHTISYEQYF. The CDR3 DNA sequence: TGCGCCAGCAGCCACACCATATCCTACGAGCAGTACTTC.

The CDR3 loop reads CASSSDRGPYEQYF. CDR3 DNA sequence: TGTGCCAGCAGCTCGGACAGGGGGCCCTACGAGCAGTACTTC. The V gene is TRBV7-2, the J gene TRBJ2-7, with 11 bases identical to TRBD1. In germline, CDR1 is SGHTA, CDR2 FQGNSA. V was pared by 4 bases and J by 2 bases, with 1 base of the junction left unmatched. This CDR3 is built from 14 residues.

The count of this clone is one. The CDR3 DNA follows: TGTGCCAGCAGTGCTCAGGACAGGGTCGAGACCCAGTACTTC. The encoded protein is CASSAQDRVETQYF. The chain is built from TRBV6-1 and TRBJ2-5; 8 positions match TRBD1. This CDR3 contains 14 residues. The trim removed 4 bases at V and 5 bases at J, leaving 6 bases unmatched. Germline values: CDR1 MNHNS, CDR2 SASEGT.

V is TRBV15 and J is TRBJ2-1; D ambiguous. Germline-derived CDR1 and CDR2 are LNHNV and YYDKDF (reference sequence). The V gene lost 5 bases and the J gene lost 10 bases, with 12 bases spanning the gap. The CDR3 is 12 residues long. CDR3 amino acids: CATSFLLGEQFF. The CDR3 DNA reads as TGTGCCACCAGCTTCCTTCTGGGGGAGCAGTTCTTC.

The genes are TRBV5-4 and TRBJ2-5, with TRBD2 as a possible D gene (6 bases). CDR1 SGHNT and CDR2 YYREEE come from the germline V gene (reference sequence). The CDR3 is made up of 11 amino acids. The V end lost 3 bases, the J end lost 7 bases, and 7 bases lay between the germline ends. The CDR3 is CASSSEGTQYF. As DNA, the CDR3 is TGTGCCAGCAGCTCGGAGGGGACCCAGTACTTC. The full variable domain, with the rest looked up from reference TRBV5-4 and TRBJ2-5, is ETGVTQSPTHLIKTRGQQVTLRCSSQSGHNTVSWYQQALGQGPQFIFQYYREEENGRGNFPPRFSGLQFPNYSSELNVNALELDDSALYLCASSSEGTQYFGPGTRLLVL.

V is TRBV6-1 and J is TRBJ2-7; a possible D gene is TRBD1 (6 bases). Germline assignment: CDR1 MNHNS and CDR2 SASEGT. The CDR3 covers 15 residues. The V end lost 2 bases, the J end lost 2 bases, and 13 bases lay between the germline ends. In nucleotides, the CDR3 is TGTGCCAGCAGTGAAACGGCAGGGGTCCCCTACGAGCAGTACTTC. Protein product: CASSETAGVPYEQYF.

The chain uses TRBV7-9 and TRBJ2-7; TRBD2 aligns across 8 bases. Trimming took 3 bases from V and 1 from J; bases not matched to a gene: 5. This CDR3 contains 15 residues. Germline loops: CDR1 SEHNR, CDR2 FQNEAQ (reference sequence). CDR3: CASSFTGTRSYEQYF. CDR3 DNA: TGTGCCAGCAGCTTTACCGGGACTAGGTCCTACGAGCAGTACTTC.

In its sample, this clone was seen a few times. The V call is TRBV4-1, the J call TRBJ2-5, with TRBD2 matching over 7 bases. Germline values: CDR1 MGHRA, CDR2 YSYEKL. The V and J ends lost 1 base and 6 bases, in that order; junction bases with no gene match: 8. The CDR3 runs to 15 residues. The CDR3: CASSQVGLGVKTQYF. CDR3 DNA: TGCGCCAGCAGCCAAGTAGGACTAGGGGTGAAGACCCAGTACTTC.

To note about this clone: One junction end disagrees with the germline gene, perhaps due to a read error. This chain connects TRBV7-7 to TRBJ2-1; 9 bases match TRBD2. This CDR3 spans 16 amino acids. CDR1 is SSHAT and CDR2 is FNYEAQ in the germline V gene (reference sequence). Here the CDR3 reads CASSLAPAGGFNEQFF. CDR3 coding DNA: TGTGCTAGCAGCTTAGCCCCAGCGGGGGGCTTCAATGAGCAGTTCTTC.

This clone was counted once. The V and J genes are TRBV7-3 and TRBJ1-1; D is perhaps TRBD1 (5 bases). Per the germline V gene, CDR1 is SGHTA and CDR2 is FQGTGA. The CDR3 sequence is 14 residues long. Trimming took 0 bases from V and 6 from J, leaving 11 bases between them. The CDR3 protein is CASSLTGDKSEAFF. The CDR3 DNA sequence: TGTGCCAGCAGCTTAACAGGGGATAAGTCTGAAGCTTTCTTT.

The chain links TRBV2 to TRBJ2-3, with TRBD2 matching 12 bases. Germline trimming cut 6 bases from V and 9 bases from J; bases unmatched to any gene: 10. The CDR3 is 15 amino acids. Germline V lookup: CDR1 SNHLY, CDR2 FYNNEI. This chain's CDR3 is CASRESSGGALTQYF. In DNA, the CDR3 is TGTGCCAGCAGGGAATCTAGCGGGGGGGCATTGACGCAGTATTTT. Full variable domain (rest looked up from reference TRBV2 and TRBJ2-3): EPEVTQTPSHQVTQMGQEVILRCVPISNHLYFYWYRQILGQKVEFLVSFYNNEISEKSEIFDDQFSVERPDGSNFTLKIRSTKLEDSAMYFCASRESSGGALTQYFGPGTRLTVL.

The V gene is TRBV7-9, the J gene TRBJ1-4; possibly TRBD1 for D (6 bases). The germline gives CDR1 SEHNR, CDR2 FQNEAQ (reference sequence). The CDR3 totals 15 residues. The ends were cut back, 1 base at V and 2 bases at J, with 8 bases in the middle. The CDR3 here is CASSLDRATNEKLFF. The DNA of the CDR3 is TGTGCCAGCAGCTTAGACAGGGCGACTAATGAAAAACTGTTTTTT.

The rearrangement links TRBV4-1 to TRBJ1-4, with 10 bases that match TRBD1. The CDR3 has 14 residues. Losses at the gene ends were 3 bases for V and 8 bases for J; bases not matched to a gene: 3. From germline, CDR1 is MGHRA and CDR2 YSYEKL. CDR3 DNA: TGCGCCAGCAGCCAGGGACAGGGGCGGGAAAAACTGTTTTTT. It is translated as CASSQGQGREKLFF.

This clone was seen only a few times. The chain joins TRBV7-2 to TRBJ1-6; no definite D call. The CDR3 contains 14 residues. Trimming shortened V by 6 bases and J by 9 bases, and 15 bases separated the two germline ends. CDR1 is SGHTA, CDR2 FQGNSA, per germline. The CDR3 reads CASSLDGVGSPLHF. In nucleotides, the CDR3 is TGTGCCAGCAGTTTGGACGGCGTAGGTTCACCCCTCCACTTT.

The J gene is TRBJ2-7, the V gene TRBV14; TRBD1 is a possible D gene (5 bases). Trimming stripped 4 bases from V and 4 bases from J, with 8 bases between. This CDR3 has 12 amino acids. Germline V gene sequence: CDR1 SGHDN, CDR2 FVKESK. This CDR3 reads CASSRYRYEQYF. The CDR3 DNA reads TGTGCCAGCAGCCGGTACAGGTACGAGCAGTACTTC.

The V and J genes are TRBV19 and TRBJ2-1, with D tentatively TRBD2 (5 bases). Germline CDR1 reads LNHDA; CDR2 reads SQIVND (reference sequence). This CDR3 contains 13 residues. The V end lost 4 bases, the J end lost 6 bases, and 10 bases lay between the germline ends. This chain's CDR3 is CASSKEASNEQFF. As DNA, the CDR3 is TGTGCCAGTAGTAAGGAGGCGAGCAATGAGCAGTTCTTC.

This chain connects TRBV19 to TRBJ2-7, with a tentative D call TRBD2 (5 bases). There are 13 residues in the CDR3. Trimming removed 8 bases from V and 2 bases from J, with 13 bases in between. Germline V gives CDR1 LNHDA, CDR2 SQIVND (reference sequence). The CDR3 loop is CASSDGETYEQYF. CDR3 nucleotides: TGTGCCAGTTCAGACGGGGAAACCTACGAGCAGTACTTC.

This chain uses TRBV7-9 with TRBJ1-4; D remains unclear. The CDR3 is made up of 13 amino acids. Between the trimmed V and J ends, which lost 3 bases and 7 bases, there was a span of 9 bases. The germline CDR1 and CDR2 sequences are SEHNR and FQNEAQ (reference sequence). This CDR3 is CASSLEVLEKLFF. The CDR3 bases are TGTGCCAGCAGCTTGGAGGTACTTGAAAAACTGTTTTTT.

The J gene is TRBJ1-3, the V gene TRBV9, with no clear D. Germline CDR1 SGDLS, CDR2 YYNGEE. Deletions cut 0 bases from V and 3 bases from J, with 10 bases between. The CDR3 spans 15 residues. The CDR3: CASSVGQEFGNTIYF. The DNA for the CDR3 is TGTGCCAGCAGCGTAGGTCAAGAATTTGGAAACACCATATATTTT.

The chain is built from TRBV15 and TRBJ2-1; maybe TRBD2 (5 bases). The V end was cut by 1 base, the J end by 7 bases, with 14 bases between. The CDR3 is 15 residues long. Germline assignment: CDR1 LNHNV and CDR2 YYDKDF (reference sequence). CDR3 sequence reads: CATSRGTLVSNEQFF. In DNA form, the CDR3 reads TGTGCCACCAGCAGAGGTACACTAGTGAGTAATGAGCAGTTCTTC. The variable domain in full, with the rest retrieved from reference TRBV15 and TRBJ2-1, is DAMVIQNPRYQVTQFGKPVTLSCSQTLNHNVMYWYQQKSSQAPKLLFHYYDKDFNNEADTPDNFQSRRPNTSFCFLDIRSPGLGDTAMYLCATSRGTLVSNEQFFGPGTRLTVL.